Shown below are 5 T cell receptor beta chains from a single sample sequenced in a study of T-cell memory formation after mild COVID-19. In TCRdb, the 5' RACE reads were re-called with MiXCR into one record per CDR3 protein. This sample has some 210,000 distinct CDR3 sequences; about 27% occur once, and the top ten carry roughly 11%. Source material: PBMCs or a T cell subset sorted from them (not recorded which). The origin of the receptors is an adult woman who had mild COVID-19 (a few samples of this study predate the infection). Cell type and time point are not known.

V gene TRBV24-1 combines with J gene TRBJ2-1; D gene ambiguous. The V gene's germline CDR1 is KGHDR and CDR2 SFDVKD. The germline V and J ends were trimmed by 3 bases and 6 bases, with 11 bases remaining between them. The CDR3 spans 14 residues. CDR3 in DNA: TGTGCCACCAGTGATCGAACAGCGCTCAATGAGCAGTTCTTC. As protein: CATSDRTALNEQFF.

This clonotype was detected only a few times. CDR3 in amino acids: CASSFSGGGEAFF. CDR3 bases: TGTGCCAGCAGTTTTTCAGGGGGAGGGGAAGCTTTCTTT. The chain joins TRBV12-3 or TRBV12-4 to TRBJ1-1, with 7 positions matching TRBD1. V was clipped by 3 bases and J by 8 bases; unmatched bases: 6. The CDR3 sequence is 13 residues long.

This chain links TRBV20-1 with TRBJ1-3; no clear D. Germline V gives CDR1 DFQATT, CDR2 SNEGSKA (reference sequence). V lost 0 bases and J lost 0, with 9 bases in between. The CDR3 is made up of 15 amino acids. CDR3: CSARDPQSSGNTIYF. CDR3 bases: TGCAGTGCTAGAGATCCCCAGAGCTCTGGAAACACCATATATTTT.

The chain employs TRBV4-1 and TRBJ1-5; D is uncertain. CDR1 and CDR2 (germline): MGHRA, YSYEKL. The V and J ends lost 3 bases and 7 bases respectively, with 13 bases between them. This CDR3 has 14 amino acids. In nucleotides, the CDR3 is TGCGCCAGCAGCCAGCTTGAGAGGTCCCAGCCCCAGCATTTT. Its protein product is CASSQLERSQPQHF.

This sequence joins TRBV7-9 and TRBJ2-1; the match to TRBD2 covers 11 bases. With V trimmed by 3 bases and J by 6 bases, 4 bases remained unmatched. Germline assignment: CDR1 SEHNR and CDR2 FQNEAQ (reference sequence). This CDR3 has 15 amino acids. The CDR3 sequence is CASSLGLAAANEQFF. CDR3 bases: TGTGCCAGCAGCTTGGGACTAGCGGCAGCCAATGAGCAGTTCTTC.